The table lists the clone carrying this TCR beta chain with a few counts. Its antigen is not known. Data came from immunoSEQ multiplex PCR; TCRdb stores just in-frame clones and leaves some out. The profile shows about 64,000 clones, about four fifths of them singletons. This sample was taken from a study of OX40 agonist ivuxolimab in advanced cancers. About the study: Dose-escalation subjects each had hepatocellular carcinoma, melanoma, renal cell or head and neck cancer. Whole-study findings and limits: At 0.1 to 3.0 mg/kg, CD4+ and CD8+ blood T cells expanded clonally by week 6. Relatively little clonal expansion, among the lowest observed, appeared in partial responders at 0.1-3.0 mg/kg.

The CDR3 has 14 residues. The germline V gene encodes CDR1 LNHDA and CDR2 SQIVND (reference sequence). The junction had 7 bases not matched to a gene; V was cut back by 8 bases and J by 8 bases. Patients with autoimmune history or systemic immunosuppression were excluded. This chain links TRBV19 with TRBJ2-6, with TRBD1 identical over 9 bases. This TCR came from an adult with an advanced solid tumor such as melanoma, head and neck, liver or kidney cancer. Sequencing was performed on CD4+ or CD8+ T cells sorted from blood, taken in a trial of the OX40 agonist ivuxolimab. The CDR3 bases are TGTGCCAGTCTCGGGACAGGGAGAACCAACGTCCTGACTTTC. This gives the protein CASLGTGRTNVLTF.